These 4 T cell receptor beta chains were all obtained from the same sample, sequenced in a study of CD8 T cells in ankylosing spondylitis. TCRdb redid the calling of the 5' RACE reads with MiXCR, one entry per CDR3 protein. The table shows about 210,000 distinct CDR3 sequences, with roughly 8.2% occurring only once. Sequenced material: blood, either unsorted or a sorted T cell fraction (not recorded which). These receptors were obtained from a female donor with ankylosing spondylitis or in good health (not recorded which).

The chain uses TRBV2 and TRBJ2-4, with 9 bases aligning to TRBD1. Germline trimming cut 11 bases from V and 0 bases from J; bases unmatched to any gene: 17. The V gene's germline CDR1 is SNHLY and CDR2 FYNNEI. The CDR3 extends over 18 amino acids. The CDR3 DNA follows: TGTGCCTGCTGTCCCACGGGACAGGGTATTTTAGCCAAAAACATTCAGTACTTC. Translated: CACCPTGQGILAKNIQYF.

This clonotype was recorded many times. The gene calls are TRBV5-6 and TRBJ2-5; D perhaps matches TRBD1 (6 bases). V was pared by 2 bases and J by 2 bases, with 10 bases between. The germline V gene has CDR1 SGHDT and CDR2 YYEEEE. The length of the CDR3 is 14 residues. The CDR3 DNA sequence: TGTGCCAGCAGCTTCGGGACACTTCAAGAGACCCAGTACTTC. This sequence encodes CASSFGTLQETQYF.

This clonotype came up many times. The rearrangement joins TRBV6-2 or TRBV6-3 to TRBJ1-1; D remains ambiguous. The CDR3 length is 11 residues. Germline CDR1 and CDR2: MNHEY and SVGEGT. V was trimmed by 4 bases and J by 6 bases, leaving 6 bases between them. CDR3 protein: CASSSLSEAFF. The CDR3 region has the DNA TGTGCCAGCAGTTCCCTTTCTGAAGCTTTCTTT.

This clonotype was recorded many times. V gene TRBV28 combines with J gene TRBJ2-3, with 8 nucleotides matching TRBD2. The CDR3 is 16 residues long. Looked up from germline, CDR1 is MDHEN and CDR2 is SYDVKM. The junction had 18 bases not matched to a gene; V was cut back by 6 bases and J by 10 bases. DNA for the CDR3: TGTGCCAGCAGCCGCCTGACGGGAGGGCAACCCGCCGCGCAGTATTTT. It is translated as CASSRLTGGQPAAQYF.